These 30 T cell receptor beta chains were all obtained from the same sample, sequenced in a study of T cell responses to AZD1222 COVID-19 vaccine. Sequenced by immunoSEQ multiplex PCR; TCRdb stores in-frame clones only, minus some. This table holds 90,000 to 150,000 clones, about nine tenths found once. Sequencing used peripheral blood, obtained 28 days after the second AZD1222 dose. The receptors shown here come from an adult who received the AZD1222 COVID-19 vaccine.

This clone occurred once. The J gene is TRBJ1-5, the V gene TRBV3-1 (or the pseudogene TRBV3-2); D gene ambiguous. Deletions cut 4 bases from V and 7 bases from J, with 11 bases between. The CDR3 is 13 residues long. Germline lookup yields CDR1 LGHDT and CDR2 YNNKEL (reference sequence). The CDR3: CASSPTFRQPQHF. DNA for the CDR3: TGTGCCAGCAGCCCCACCTTTCGCCAGCCCCAGCATTTT.

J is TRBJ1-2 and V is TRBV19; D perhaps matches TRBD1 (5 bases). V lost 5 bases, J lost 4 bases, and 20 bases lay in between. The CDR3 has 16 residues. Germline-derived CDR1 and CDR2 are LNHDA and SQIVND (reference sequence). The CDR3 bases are TGTGCCAGTAGTCCCGGGGTCTGGGACGGAGCCTATGGCTACACCTTC. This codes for CASSPGVWDGAYGYTF.

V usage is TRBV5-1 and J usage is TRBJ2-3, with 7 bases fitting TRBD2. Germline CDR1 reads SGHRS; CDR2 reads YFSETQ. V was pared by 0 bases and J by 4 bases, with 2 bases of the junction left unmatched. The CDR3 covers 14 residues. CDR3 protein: CASSLDAGADTQYF. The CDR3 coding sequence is TGCGCCAGCAGCTTGGATGCGGGGGCAGATACGCAGTATTTT. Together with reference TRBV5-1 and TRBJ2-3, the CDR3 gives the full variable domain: KAGVTQTPRYLIKTRGQQVTLSCSPISGHRSVSWYQQTPGQGLQFLFEYFSETQRNKGNFPGRFSGRQFSNSRSEMNVSTLELGDSALYLCASSLDAGADTQYFGPGTRLTVL.

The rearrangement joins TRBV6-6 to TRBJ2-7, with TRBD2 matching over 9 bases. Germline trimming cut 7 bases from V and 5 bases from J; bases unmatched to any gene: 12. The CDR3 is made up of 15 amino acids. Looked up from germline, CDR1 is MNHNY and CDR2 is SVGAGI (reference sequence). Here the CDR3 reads CASTPAGGRYHEQYF. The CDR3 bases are TGTGCCAGCACTCCAGCGGGGGGCCGTTATCACGAGCAGTACTTC.

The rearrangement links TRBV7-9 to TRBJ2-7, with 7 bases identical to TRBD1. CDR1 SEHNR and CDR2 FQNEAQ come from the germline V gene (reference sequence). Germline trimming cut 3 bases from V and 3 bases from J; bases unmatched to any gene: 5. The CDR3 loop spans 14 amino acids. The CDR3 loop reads CASSLHWDSYEQYF. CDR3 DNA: TGTGCCAGCAGCTTGCATTGGGACAGCTACGAGCAGTACTTC.

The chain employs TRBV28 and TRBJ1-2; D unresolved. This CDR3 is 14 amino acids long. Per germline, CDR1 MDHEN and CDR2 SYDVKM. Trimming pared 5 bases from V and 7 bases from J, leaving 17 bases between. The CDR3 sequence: CASSQVGSSRGYTF. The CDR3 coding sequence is TGTGCCAGCAGTCAGGTTGGGTCCTCGCGTGGCTACACCTTC.

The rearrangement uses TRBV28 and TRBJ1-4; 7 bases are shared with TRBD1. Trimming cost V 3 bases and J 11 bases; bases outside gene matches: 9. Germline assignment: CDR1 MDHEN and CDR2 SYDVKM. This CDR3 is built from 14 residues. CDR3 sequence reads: CASSLRQGTIKLFF. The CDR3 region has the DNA TGTGCCAGCAGTTTGAGACAGGGTACTATCAAACTGTTTTTT.

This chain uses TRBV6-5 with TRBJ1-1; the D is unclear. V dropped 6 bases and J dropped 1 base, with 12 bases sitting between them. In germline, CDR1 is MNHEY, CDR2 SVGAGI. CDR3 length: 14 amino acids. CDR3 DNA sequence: TGTGCCAGCAGCCCCCCCGGGAAGAACACTGAAGCTTTCTTT. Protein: CASSPPGKNTEAFF.

The CDR3 loop is CASSLVYGYTF. The CDR3 DNA reads as TGTGCCAGCAGCTTAGTCTATGGCTACACCTTC. This rearrangement joins TRBV7-2 to TRBJ1-2; D is ambiguous. V lost 1 base to trimming and J lost 4 bases, with 1 base between them. CDR3 size: 11 residues. Germline V CDR1 and CDR2: SGHTA, FQGNSA.

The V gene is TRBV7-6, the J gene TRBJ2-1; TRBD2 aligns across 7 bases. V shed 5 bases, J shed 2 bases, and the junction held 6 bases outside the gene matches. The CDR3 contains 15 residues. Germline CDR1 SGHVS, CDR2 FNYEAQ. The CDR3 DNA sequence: TGTGCCAGCAGCCCCCGACTAGCCGCCTACAATGAGCAGTTCTTC. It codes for CASSPRLAAYNEQFF.

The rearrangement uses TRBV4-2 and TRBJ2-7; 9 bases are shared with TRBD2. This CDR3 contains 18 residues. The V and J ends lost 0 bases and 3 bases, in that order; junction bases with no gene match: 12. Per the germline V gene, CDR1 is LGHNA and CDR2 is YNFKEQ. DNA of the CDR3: TGTGCCAGCAGCCAAGAAGGAGGGCGGGGGGGCCGCTACTACGAGCAGTACTTC. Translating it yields CASSQEGGRGGRYYEQYF.

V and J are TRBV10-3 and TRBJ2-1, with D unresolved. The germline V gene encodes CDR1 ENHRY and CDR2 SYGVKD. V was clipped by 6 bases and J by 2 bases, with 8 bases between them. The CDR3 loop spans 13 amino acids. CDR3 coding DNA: TGTGCCATCAGGAGAGAGGCCTACAATGAGCAGTTCTTC. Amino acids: CAIRREAYNEQFF.

The CDR3 nucleotides are TGTGCCAGCAGCTCCCTCATCTACGAGCAGTACTTC. It specifies CASSSLIYEQYF. The gene calls are TRBV7-2 and TRBJ2-7, with D hard to call. Germline loops: CDR1 SGHTA, CDR2 FQGNSA. CDR3 length: 12 residues. The V end lost 4 bases, the J end lost 3 bases, and 7 bases lay between the germline ends.

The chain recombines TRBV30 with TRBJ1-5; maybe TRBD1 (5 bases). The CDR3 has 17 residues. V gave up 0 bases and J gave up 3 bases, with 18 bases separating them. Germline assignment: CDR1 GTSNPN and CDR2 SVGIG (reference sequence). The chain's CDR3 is CAWSVGLWQGANQPQHF. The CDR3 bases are TGTGCCTGGAGTGTAGGTCTTTGGCAGGGTGCCAATCAGCCCCAGCATTTT. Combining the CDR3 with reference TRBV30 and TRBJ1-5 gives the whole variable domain SQTIHQWPATLVQPVGSPLSLECTVEGTSNPNLYWYRQAAGRGLQLLFYSVGIGQISSEVPQNLSASRPQDRQFILSSKKLLLSDSGFYLCAWSVGLWQGANQPQHFGDGTRLSIL.

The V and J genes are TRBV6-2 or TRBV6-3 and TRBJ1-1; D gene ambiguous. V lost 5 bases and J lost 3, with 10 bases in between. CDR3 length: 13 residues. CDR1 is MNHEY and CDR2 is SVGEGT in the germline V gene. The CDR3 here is CASSTEGYTEAFF. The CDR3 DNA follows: TGTGCCAGCAGTACCGAAGGGTACACTGAAGCTTTCTTT.

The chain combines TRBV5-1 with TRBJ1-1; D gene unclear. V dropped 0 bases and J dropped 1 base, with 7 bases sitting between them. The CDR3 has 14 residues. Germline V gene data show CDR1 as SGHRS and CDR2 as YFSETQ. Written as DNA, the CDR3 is TGCGCCAGCAGCTTGGGTCCAGGGAACACTGAAGCTTTCTTT. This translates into CASSLGPGNTEAFF.

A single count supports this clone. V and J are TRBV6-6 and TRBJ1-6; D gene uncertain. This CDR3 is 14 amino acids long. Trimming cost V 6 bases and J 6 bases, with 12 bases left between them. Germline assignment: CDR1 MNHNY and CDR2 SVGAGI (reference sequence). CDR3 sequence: CASSSNSGNSPLHF. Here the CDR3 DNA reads TGTGCCAGCAGCTCAAACTCGGGTAATTCACCCCTCCACTTT.

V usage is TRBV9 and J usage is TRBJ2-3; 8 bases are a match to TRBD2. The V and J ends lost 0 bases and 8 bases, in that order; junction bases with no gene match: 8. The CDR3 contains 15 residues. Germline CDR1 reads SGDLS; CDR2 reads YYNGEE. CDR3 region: CASSVGSAGVGTQYF. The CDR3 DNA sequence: TGTGCCAGCAGCGTAGGGTCAGCGGGGGTAGGTACGCAGTATTTT.

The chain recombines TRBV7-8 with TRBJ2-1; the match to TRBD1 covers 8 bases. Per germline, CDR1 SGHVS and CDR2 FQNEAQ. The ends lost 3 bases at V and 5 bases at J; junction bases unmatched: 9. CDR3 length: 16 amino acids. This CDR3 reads CASSLRAGTGNNEQFF. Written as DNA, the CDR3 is TGTGCCAGCAGCTTGAGAGCCGGGACAGGTAACAATGAGCAGTTCTTC.

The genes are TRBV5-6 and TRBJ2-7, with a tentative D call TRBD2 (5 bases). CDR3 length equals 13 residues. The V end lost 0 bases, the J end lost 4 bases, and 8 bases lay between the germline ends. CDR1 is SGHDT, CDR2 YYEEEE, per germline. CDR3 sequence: CASSLVGIYEQYF. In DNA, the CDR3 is TGTGCCAGCAGCTTGGTCGGGATTTACGAGCAGTACTTC.

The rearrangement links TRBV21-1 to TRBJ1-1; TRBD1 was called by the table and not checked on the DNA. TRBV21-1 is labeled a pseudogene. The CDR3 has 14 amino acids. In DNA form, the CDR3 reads TGTGCCAGCAGCAGACCGAGTGGGCCTAAGGTGGTTTTCTTT. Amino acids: CASSRPSGPKVVFF.

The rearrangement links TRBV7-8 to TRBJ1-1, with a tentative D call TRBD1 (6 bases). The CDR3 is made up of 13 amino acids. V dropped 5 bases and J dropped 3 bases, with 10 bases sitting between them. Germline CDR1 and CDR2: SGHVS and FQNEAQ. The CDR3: CASSTQGYTEAFF. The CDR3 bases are TGTGCCAGCAGCACACAGGGCTACACTGAAGCTTTCTTT.

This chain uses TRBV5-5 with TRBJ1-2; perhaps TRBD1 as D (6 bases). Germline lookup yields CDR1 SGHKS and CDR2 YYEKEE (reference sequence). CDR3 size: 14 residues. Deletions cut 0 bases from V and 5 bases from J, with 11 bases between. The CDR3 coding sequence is TGTGCCAGCAGCTTGGACAGGGCTTTATATGGCTACACCTTC. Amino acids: CASSLDRALYGYTF. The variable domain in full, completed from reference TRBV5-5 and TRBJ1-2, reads DAGVTQSPTHLIKTRGQQVTLRCSPISGHKSVSWYQQVLGQGPQFIFQYYEKEERGRGNFPDRFSARQFPNYSSELNVNALLLGDSALYLCASSLDRALYGYTFGSGTRLTVV.

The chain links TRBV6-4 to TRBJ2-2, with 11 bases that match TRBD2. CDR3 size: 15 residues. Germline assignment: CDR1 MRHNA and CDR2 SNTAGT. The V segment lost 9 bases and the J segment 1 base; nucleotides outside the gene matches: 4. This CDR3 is CASRTSGGNTGELFF. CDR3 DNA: TGTGCCAGTCGAACTAGCGGGGGGAACACCGGGGAGCTGTTTTTT.

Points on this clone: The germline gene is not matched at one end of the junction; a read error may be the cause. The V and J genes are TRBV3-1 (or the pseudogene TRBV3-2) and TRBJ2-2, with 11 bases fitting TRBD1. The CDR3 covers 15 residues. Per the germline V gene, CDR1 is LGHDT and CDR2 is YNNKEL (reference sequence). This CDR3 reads CASSQEGTGGRELFF. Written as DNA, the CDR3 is TGTGCCAGCAGTCAAGAAGGGACAGGGGGGAGGGAGCTGTTTTTT.

CDR3: CASSIRDSPRYEQYF. The CDR3 nucleotides are TGTGCCAGTAGTATCCGGGACAGCCCTAGGTACGAGCAGTACTTC. The gene calls are TRBV19 and TRBJ2-7, with 7 positions matching TRBD1. Trimming removed 3 bases from V and 4 bases from J; junction bases left unmatched: 9. The germline V gene encodes CDR1 LNHDA and CDR2 SQIVND (reference sequence). The CDR3 spans 15 residues.

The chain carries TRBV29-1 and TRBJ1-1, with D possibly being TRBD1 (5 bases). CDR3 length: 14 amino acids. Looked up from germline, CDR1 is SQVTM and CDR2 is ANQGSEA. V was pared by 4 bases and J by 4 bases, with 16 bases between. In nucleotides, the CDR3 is TGCAGCGTTGCTAGCGGGGGATTTGGCACTGAAGCTTTCTTT. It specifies CSVASGGFGTEAFF.

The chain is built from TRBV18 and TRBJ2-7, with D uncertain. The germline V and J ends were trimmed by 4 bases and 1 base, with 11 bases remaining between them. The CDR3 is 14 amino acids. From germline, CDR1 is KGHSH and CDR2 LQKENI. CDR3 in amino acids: CASSRTDVSYEQYF. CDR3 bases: TGTGCCAGCTCACGCACGGATGTGTCCTACGAGCAGTACTTC.

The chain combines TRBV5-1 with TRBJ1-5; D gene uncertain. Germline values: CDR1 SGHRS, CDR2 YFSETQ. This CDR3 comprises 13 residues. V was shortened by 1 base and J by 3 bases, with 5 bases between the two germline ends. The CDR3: CASSLSYNQPQHF. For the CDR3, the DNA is TGCGCCAGCAGCTTGTCATACAATCAGCCCCAGCATTTT.

Here the CDR3 DNA reads TGTGCCAGTAACCGTGAAGGGGGGAGAGGCACTGAAGCTTTCTTT. Amino acid sequence: CASNREGGRGTEAFF. The chain has TRBV19 and TRBJ1-1, with D perhaps TRBD1 (6 bases). Germline V gene lookup returns CDR1 LNHDA and CDR2 SQIVND (reference sequence). V gave up 7 bases and J gave up 4 bases, with 19 bases separating them. The CDR3 totals 15 residues.